This record covers a single TCR beta chain. Its antigen is unknown. The source of the sample is a study of identifying expanded T cells in peripheral blood. General study findings and limits: Across healthy donors, higher total template counts meant significantly greater approximately two-week count variance.

The CDR3 extends over 15 amino acids. Trimming at V came to 0 bases and at J to 6 bases, leaving 10 bases not matched to a gene. Germline values: CDR1 SQVTM, CDR2 ANQGSEA. Repertoires were generated with immunoSEQ multiplex PCR, while TCRdb's copy carries only in-frame clones and drops some. The sample holds 100,000 or so clones; roughly nine tenths are singletons and the top ten take 17%. V and J are TRBV29-1 and TRBJ1-2; TRBD1 matches 7 bases. Sequenced material: blood. The origin of this receptor is a person aged 18 to 69 in good health. The CDR3 protein is CSVEDGTGVTNGYTF. In DNA form, the CDR3 reads TGCAGCGTTGAAGATGGAACAGGGGTCACGAATGGCTACACCTTC.